This T cell receptor beta chain was retrieved from a study of T cell responses to AZD1222 COVID-19 vaccine. Study-wide results and caveats: Two doses of AZD1222 preceded a rise in Spike-specific TCR breadth and depth. A mostly white British donor set with more females was recruited, and clonal diversity was possibly underestimated.

As for this clone: The antigen is unknown.

Trimming removed 7 bases from V and 6 bases from J, with 12 bases in between. Germline values: CDR1 SQVTM, CDR2 ANQGSEA. This CDR3 region has 11 residues. Libraries were prepared by immunoSEQ multiplex PCR; TCRdb keeps only in-frame clonotypes and omits some of them. Here the sample spans about 94,000 clones, roughly 89% being singletons. This sequence joins TRBV29-1 and TRBJ1-2, with D maybe TRBD1 (5 bases). The sequences come from peripheral blood, collected on day 0 of AZD1222 vaccination. The sequence was collected from an adult in good health. The CDR3 sequence is CSGLGENGYTF. In DNA form, the CDR3 reads TGCAGCGGGCTGGGGGAGAATGGCTACACCTTC.